Sequencing of this T cell receptor (beta chain) was carried out in a study of T cell changes during pregnancy in multiple sclerosis. Some clones are missing from TCRdb's copy, which holds only in-frame ones; the method was immunoSEQ multiplex PCR. The sample shows tens of thousands of clones, approximately 91% of them seen only once. Trimming removed 4 bases from V and 8 bases from J, with 20 bases in between. CDR3 size: 15 residues. Germline assignment: CDR1 SGDLS and CDR2 YYNGEE. The sample here was peripheral blood, taken in the second trimester of pregnancy. This chain uses TRBV9 with TRBJ2-3; the D gene is possibly TRBD1 (5 bases). This sequence originates from a female donor in good health, enrolled as a control in a pregnancy study. As DNA, the CDR3 is TGTGCCAGCAGCTTAGCTACGTCCTCTCAGGGTACGCAGTATTTT. As protein: CASSLATSSQGTQYF. The full variable domain, in which reference TRBV9 and TRBJ2-3 provide the parts outside the CDR3, is DSGVTQTPKHLITATGQRVTLRCSPRSGDLSVYWYQQSLDQGLQFLIQYYNGEERAKGNILERFSAQQFPDLHSELNLSSLELGDSALYFCASSLATSSQGTQYFGPGTRLTVL.